These T cell receptor beta chains were read from a single sample in a study of STAT5B mutations in CD4+ large granular lymphocyte leukemia. Data came from immunoSEQ multiplex PCR; TCRdb stores just in-frame clones and leaves some out. The sample carries some 41,000 clones, around 81% recorded once. Material for sequencing was CD4+ T cells from blood buffy coats. Receptors originate from a human donor in good health. Both conserved end residues are part of each CDR3. The order of the fields is D gene, V gene, J gene, clone size, CDR3 protein, CDR3 DNA. The D gene is left open where the match is weak. Clone size is stated in some rows and not others, as once, few, many or a class when expanded.

.,TRBV6-5,TRBJ2-7,.,CASSSPDGGYEQYF,TGTGCCAGCAGTTCCCCGGACGGGGGCTACGAGCAGTACTTC
TRBD2,TRBV30,TRBJ2-7,few,CAWSAPGGLIQQYF,TGTGCCTGGAGTGCTCCGGGGGGTTTAATCCAGCAGTACTTC
.,TRBV2,TRBJ2-5,.,CASSEMRGRQETQYF,TGTGCCAGCAGTGAAATGAGAGGCAGACAAGAGACCCAGTACTTC
.,TRBV4-1,TRBJ2-1,once,CASSQGGPGVNEQFF,TGCGCCAGCAGCCAAGGCGGGCCAGGAGTCAATGAGCAGTTCTTC
TRBD1,TRBV5-8,TRBJ2-5,.,CASSESGDRGQETQYF,TGTGCCAGCAGCGAATCCGGTGACAGGGGGCAAGAGACCCAGTACTTC
.,TRBV7-2,TRBJ2-1,.,CASGGGGYNEQFF,TGTGCCAGCGGGGGCGGGGGCTACAATGAGCAGTTCTTC
.,TRBV4-1,TRBJ2-7,.,CASSSFAGPTYEQYF,TGCGCCAGCAGCTCTTTTGCGGGGCCGACCTACGAGCAGTACTTC
TRBD2,TRBV9,TRBJ2-5,once,CASSVVSGRSVETQYF,TGTGCCAGCAGCGTAGTAAGCGGGAGGTCGGTGGAGACCCAGTACTTC
.,TRBV29-1,TRBJ2-6,.,CSVQSGANVLTF,TGCAGCGTCCAATCTGGGGCCAACGTCCTGACTTTC
.,TRBV7-9,TRBJ1-1,.,CASSDRNQEAFF,TGTGCCAGCAGCGACCGGAACCAGGAAGCTTTCTTT
.,TRBV11-2,TRBJ2-6,.,CASSSPGSRGANVLTF,TGTGCCAGCAGCTCCCCCGGCTCAAGAGGGGCCAACGTCCTGACTTTC
TRBD2,TRBV11-1,TRBJ2-5,.,CASSLDGASGNQETQYF,TGTGCCAGCAGCTTAGATGGGGCTAGCGGGAACCAAGAGACCCAGTACTTC
.,TRBV7-2,TRBJ1-2,.,CASSSPGGGGYTF,TGTGCCAGCAGCTCCCCCGGGGGCGGTGGCTACACCTTC
.,TRBV7-2,TRBJ2-5,.,CASSLELQETQYF,TGTGCCAGCAGCTTAGAACTACAAGAGACCCAGTACTTC
.,TRBV18,TRBJ1-6,.,CASSSGMGNSPLHF,TGTGCCAGCTCGTCAGGGATGGGAAATTCACCCCTCCACTTT
TRBD1,TRBV9,TRBJ1-1,.,CASSVGVQTGTGAGNTEAFF,TGTGCCAGCAGCGTAGGTGTACAGACCGGGACAGGGGCGGGGAACACTGAAGCTTTCTTT
.,TRBV5-1,TRBJ2-1,few,CASSGTGDYEQFF,TGCGCCAGCAGCGGCACAGGGGACTACGAGCAGTTCTTC
TRBD1,TRBV25-1,TRBJ1-2,.,CASSDDRGPYGYTF,TGTGCCAGCAGTGATGACAGGGGGCCCTATGGCTACACCTTC
TRBD1,TRBV6-5,TRBJ1-6,.,CASRRQGNSPLHF,TGTGCCAGTAGAAGACAGGGTAATTCACCCCTCCACTTT
TRBD1,TRBV9,TRBJ1-6,.,CASGRQGDSPLHF,TGTGCCAGCGGCAGACAGGGGGATTCACCCCTCCACTTT
TRBD1,TRBV19,TRBJ2-3,once,CASRPGQGWDTQYF,TGTGCCAGTAGACCCGGACAGGGTTGGGATACGCAGTATTTT
TRBD1,TRBV5-5,TRBJ2-4,.,CASSLKVGPGGPNIQYF,TGTGCCAGCAGCTTGAAGGTCGGGCCAGGGGGACCAAACATTCAGTACTTC
TRBD2,TRBV29-1,TRBJ2-1,.,CSVVGTRTGGEQFF,TGCAGCGTTGTGGGGACTAGAACGGGGGGTGAGCAGTTCTTC
TRBD2,TRBV4-2,TRBJ2-3,.,CASSPGTSGGPSTDTQYF,TGTGCCAGCAGCCCGGGGACTAGCGGGGGCCCTAGCACAGATACGCAGTATTTT
.,TRBV15,TRBJ2-7,.,CATSGALQGYEQYF,TGTGCCACCAGCGGAGCGTTACAGGGCTACGAGCAGTACTTC
.,TRBV6-1,TRBJ1-2,once,CASSGGGGPNYGYTF,TGTGCCAGCAGTGGGGGCGGAGGTCCTAACTATGGCTACACCTTC
.,TRBV2,TRBJ2-7,.,CAIRETYEQYF,TGTGCCATCCGGGAAACCTACGAGCAGTACTTC
.,TRBV7-2,TRBJ2-4,.,CASSSDREVQYF,TGTGCCAGCAGCTCCGACAGGGAGGTTCAGTACTTC